This paragraph reports one TCR beta chain. Antigen: not known. It was the roughly 110-subject validation cohort, separate from the approximately 670-subject first cohort, to which the donors belonged. The sample originates from a study of cytomegalovirus exposure and HLA in healthy donors. Whole-study findings and limits: Three chains linked to CMV were shown in vitro to be specific for CMV antigens. The authors listed some 150 TCR beta chains as cytomegalovirus-associated.

The CDR3 is 13 residues long. V gave up 7 bases and J gave up 1 base, with 10 bases separating them. The germline V gene encodes CDR1 MGHDK and CDR2 SYGVNS. The table came from immunoSEQ multiplex PCR; TCRdb's copy has only in-frame clones and leaves some out. This table holds about 120,000 clones, 70% to 90% found once. This clonotype originated in a woman in her twenties or thirties in good health and CMV-seronegative. Sequencing input: PBMCs. The chain couples TRBV25-1 to TRBJ1-1; D not certain. CDR3: CASKHGANTEAFF. CDR3 in DNA: TGTGCCAGCAAGCATGGAGCGAACACTGAAGCTTTCTTT. Using reference TRBV25-1 and TRBJ1-1 for the parts outside the CDR3, the full variable domain is EADIYQTPRYLVIGTGKKITLECSQTMGHDKMYWYQQDPGMELHLIHYSYGVNSTEKGDLSSESTVSRIRTEHFPLTLESARPSHTSQYLCASKHGANTEAFFGQGTRLTVV.